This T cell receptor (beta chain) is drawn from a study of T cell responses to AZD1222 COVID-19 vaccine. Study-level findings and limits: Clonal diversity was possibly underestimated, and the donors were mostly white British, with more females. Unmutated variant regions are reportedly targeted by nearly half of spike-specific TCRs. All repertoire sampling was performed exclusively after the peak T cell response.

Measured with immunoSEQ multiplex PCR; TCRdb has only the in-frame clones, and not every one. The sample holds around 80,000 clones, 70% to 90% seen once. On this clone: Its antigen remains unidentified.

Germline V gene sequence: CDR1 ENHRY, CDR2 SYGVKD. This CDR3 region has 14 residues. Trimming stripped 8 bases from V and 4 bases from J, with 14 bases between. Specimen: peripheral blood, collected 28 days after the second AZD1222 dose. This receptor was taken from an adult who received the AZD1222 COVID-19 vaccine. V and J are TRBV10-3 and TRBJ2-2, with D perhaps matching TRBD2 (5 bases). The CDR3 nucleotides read TGTGCCATCTCTTCTAGCAGGCTCACCGGGGAGCTGTTTTTT. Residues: CAISSSRLTGELFF.